The 23 T cell receptor beta chains below all came from one sample that was sequenced in a study of blood T cells in healthy people across ages (dated by TCRdb to 2013 to 2016). Libraries were made using 5' RACE. Sequencing was carried out with an Illumina HiSeq 2500. A second PCR of about 7 to 12 cycles was run with a J-beta primer mix and a sample-barcoded 5' primer. The public reads were reanalyzed by TCRdb: fastp trimming at Q25, MiXCR alignment, in-frame beta chains only. Identical CDR3 proteins give one entry, which carries the most common genes and DNA. The sample table contains over a million distinct CDR3 sequences; only one count was recorded for roughly 59% of them. Of the sample, 6.5% to 8.5% is held by the ten largest clones. What was sequenced was blood. The source is a man in his late teens or twenties in good health.

The chain combines TRBV30 with TRBJ1-2; D uncertain. V lost 2 bases to trimming and J lost 0 bases, with 7 bases between them. Germline values: CDR1 GTSNPN, CDR2 SVGIG (reference sequence). The CDR3 is 13 amino acids. Here the CDR3 reads CAWSPQANYGYTF. CDR3 sequence (DNA): TGTGCCTGGAGTCCGCAAGCTAACTATGGCTACACCTTC.

This clonotype came up a few times. This chain links TRBV9 with TRBJ2-3; D is possibly TRBD1 (6 bases). V was trimmed by 0 bases and J by 0 bases, leaving 8 bases between them. This CDR3 spans 15 amino acids. The V gene's germline CDR1 is SGDLS and CDR2 YYNGEE. The CDR3 spells CASSVGQASTDTQYF. In nucleotides, the CDR3 is TGTGCCAGCAGCGTAGGACAGGCCAGCACAGATACGCAGTATTTT. Full variable domain (remainder filled in from reference TRBV9 and TRBJ2-3): DSGVTQTPKHLITATGQRVTLRCSPRSGDLSVYWYQQSLDQGLQFLIQYYNGEERAKGNILERFSAQQFPDLHSELNLSSLELGDSALYFCASSVGQASTDTQYFGPGTRLTVL.

This clonotype appeared a few times. The CDR3 reads CASTYGARSYEQYF. Written as DNA, the CDR3 is TGTGCCAGCACCTACGGGGCCAGATCCTACGAGCAGTACTTC. The V and J genes are TRBV6-5 and TRBJ2-7; D could derive from TRBD1 or TRBD2 (5 bases each). CDR3 length: 14 amino acids. The V gene's germline CDR1 is MNHEY and CDR2 SVGAGI. The ends were cut back, 7 bases at V and 1 base at J, with 14 bases in the middle.

At least ten counts were recorded for this clonotype. The chain employs TRBV27 and TRBJ2-7, with 8 nucleotides matching TRBD2. Per the germline V gene, CDR1 is MNHEY and CDR2 is SMNVEV (reference sequence). The CDR3 totals 13 residues. V lost 5 bases and J lost 3; bases outside the gene matches: 3. The CDR3 loop is CASSSGSGYEQYF. CDR3 nucleotides: TGTGCCAGCAGTAGCGGGAGTGGCTACGAGCAGTACTTC.

This clonotype has more than one count but fewer than ten. This chain uses TRBV7-6 with TRBJ1-4; the match to TRBD1 covers 7 bases. Germline CDR1 is SGHVS and CDR2 is FNYEAQ. The trim removed 5 bases at V and 15 bases at J, leaving 12 bases unmatched. The CDR3 is 13 amino acids. CDR3 protein: CASSPRGQARVFF. The DNA of the CDR3 is TGTGCCAGCAGCCCCAGAGGACAGGCGAGGGTGTTTTTT.

The rearrangement joins TRBV4-1 to TRBJ2-1; weak D call: TRBD1 (6 bases). This CDR3 has 16 residues. Germline-derived CDR1 and CDR2 are MGHRA and YSYEKL. V lost 0 bases and J 0 bases, leaving 9 bases between the germline ends. CDR3 amino acids: CASSQENRVSYNEQFF. The DNA of the CDR3 is TGCGCCAGCAGCCAAGAGAACAGGGTCTCCTACAATGAGCAGTTCTTC.

Notes on this clonotype: One junction end does not reproduce the germline sequence, and a read error may be involved. The chain is built from TRBV6-1 and TRBJ2-6, with D perhaps matching TRBD1 (5 bases). Per the germline V gene, CDR1 is MNHNS and CDR2 is SASEGT. The CDR3 extends over 16 amino acids. The CDR3 is CASSEAGYSGANVPTF. The CDR3, as DNA: TGTGCCAGCAGTGAAGCAGGGTACTCTGGGGCCAACGTCCCGACTTTC.

Only a few counts were recorded for this clonotype. The V gene is TRBV12-3 or TRBV12-4, the J gene TRBJ1-6; a weak D match, TRBD1 (5 bases). The CDR3 is 15 amino acids. The germline V and J ends were trimmed by 0 bases and 9 bases, with 12 bases remaining between them. The CDR3 bases are TGTGCCAGCAGTTTAGCGGGGGGGTTGGGTTCACCCCTCCACTTT. Translated: CASSLAGGLGSPLHF.

The chain is built from TRBV15 and TRBJ1-5; D ambiguous. The CDR3 has 15 residues. V dropped 0 bases and J dropped 4 bases, with 10 bases sitting between them. Per the germline V gene, CDR1 is LNHNV and CDR2 is YYDKDF (reference sequence). DNA of the CDR3: TGTGCCACCAGCAGAGATCCCGGCGGTAATCAGCCCCAGCATTTT. Translating gives CATSRDPGGNQPQHF.

There are a few counts of this clonotype. The genes are TRBV27 and TRBJ1-2; D ambiguous. This CDR3 contains 14 residues. V was clipped by 3 bases and J by 0 bases, with 8 bases between them. The germline V gene has CDR1 MNHEY and CDR2 SMNVEV (reference sequence). In DNA, the CDR3 is TGTGCCAGCAGTTTTGGGCCCACTAACTATGGCTACACCTTC. This codes for CASSFGPTNYGYTF.

V gene TRBV5-5 combines with J gene TRBJ1-1; D ambiguous. Germline V gene lookup returns CDR1 SGHKS and CDR2 YYEKEE (reference sequence). Trimming removed 3 bases at V and 0 bases at J, with 12 bases between. The CDR3 is 15 residues long. The DNA for the CDR3 is TGTGCCAGCAGCTCCCCCAGCGGGATGAACACTGAAGCTTTCTTT. This translates into CASSSPSGMNTEAFF.

This clonotype was detected only a few times. The genes are TRBV29-1 and TRBJ2-5, with D perhaps TRBD2 (6 bases). The CDR3 length is 15 residues. CDR1 and CDR2 from the germline V gene are SQVTM and ANQGSEA. V shed 4 bases and J shed 3 bases, with 18 bases lying between them. CDR3 protein: CSVVWRDPGKETQYF. The CDR3 nucleotides read TGCAGCGTTGTCTGGCGGGACCCTGGTAAAGAGACCCAGTACTTC.

V and J are TRBV29-1 and TRBJ1-1; D might be TRBD1 (5 bases). The germline CDR1 and CDR2 sequences are SQVTM and ANQGSEA. The V end lost 4 bases, the J end lost 0 bases, and 12 bases lay between the germline ends. This CDR3 region has 14 residues. For the CDR3, the DNA is TGCAGCGTTGTTCCGATGGACATGAACACTGAAGCTTTCTTT. Amino acids: CSVVPMDMNTEAFF.

V usage is TRBV29-1 and J usage is TRBJ2-7, with D unresolved. Per germline, CDR1 SQVTM and CDR2 ANQGSEA. The CDR3 is 11 amino acids. V shed 5 bases and J shed 1 base, with 6 bases lying between them. The CDR3 sequence is CSVYRSYEQYF. CDR3 coding DNA: TGCAGCGTTTACAGATCCTACGAGCAGTACTTC.

This clonotype was picked up a small number of times. The chain recombines TRBV27 with TRBJ1-2; 8 bases align to TRBD1. The CDR3 contains 16 residues. J lost 3 bases, V lost 4 bases, and 10 bases had no gene match. Germline V gives CDR1 MNHEY, CDR2 SMNVEV (reference sequence). For the CDR3, the DNA is TGTGCCAGCAGTTCTCTCCCTGGACAGGGTGACTATGGCTACACCTTC. Translation: CASSSLPGQGDYGYTF.

The chain combines TRBV6-5 with TRBJ1-6; TRBD1 aligns across 8 bases. The length of the CDR3 is 18 residues. Germline-derived CDR1 and CDR2 are MNHEY and SVGAGI. V shed 2 bases, J shed 10 bases, and the junction held 16 bases outside the gene matches. The CDR3 DNA reads as TGTGCCAGCAGTTACGATTGGACAGGGAAGCGTAGGAGCTCACCCCTCCACTTT. It translates to CASSYDWTGKRRSSPLHF.

This clonotype was recorded a few times. This chain connects TRBV12-5 to TRBJ2-7; weak D call: TRBD2 (5 bases). In germline, CDR1 is LGHNT, CDR2 FRNRAP. Trimming removed 7 bases at V and 1 base at J, with 14 bases between. This CDR3 is built from 14 residues. The CDR3 nucleotides read TGTGCTAGTGCCCGTGACGGGGAATCCTACGAGCAGTACTTC. Protein: CASARDGESYEQYF. Using reference TRBV12-5 and TRBJ2-7 for the parts outside the CDR3, the full variable domain is DARVTQTPRHKVTEMGQEVTMRCQPILGHNTVFWYRQTMMQGLELLAYFRNRAPLDDSGMPKDRFSAEMPDATLATLKIQPSEPRDSAVYFCASARDGESYEQYFGPGTRLTVT.

J is TRBJ2-7 and V is TRBV27; no reliable D call. This CDR3 has 13 amino acids. V was cut by 5 bases and J by 4 bases, with 12 bases left in between. Germline CDR1 MNHEY, CDR2 SMNVEV (reference sequence). CDR3 in DNA: TGTGCCAGCAGTACCACCTGGGGATACGAGCAGTACTTC. Translated, it gives CASSTTWGYEQYF.

The gene calls are TRBV15 and TRBJ2-1, with 8 bases aligning to TRBD2. Germline V gives CDR1 LNHNV, CDR2 YYDKDF (reference sequence). The length of the CDR3 is 15 residues. V trimming: 4 bases; J trimming: 8 bases; junction bases outside the gene matches: 10. This CDR3 reads CATSTDLGGAHEQFF. The CDR3 region has the DNA TGTGCCACCAGCACTGATCTCGGGGGGGCCCATGAGCAGTTCTTC.

In the case of this clonotype: A much larger clonotype is one base distant, so this may be a read error. This sequence joins TRBV2 and TRBJ2-7, with TRBD1 matching over 7 bases. This CDR3 contains 12 residues. V lost 7 bases to trimming and J lost 1 base; unmatched junction nucleotides: 1. From germline, CDR1 is SNHLY and CDR2 FYNNEI. The CDR3: CASMGQSYEQYF. In DNA form, the CDR3 reads TGTGCCAGCATGGGACAGTCCTACGAGCAGTACTTC.

The chain links TRBV12-3 or TRBV12-4 to TRBJ1-1; 7 bases line up with TRBD1. V shed 2 bases, J shed 1 base, and the junction held 1 base outside the gene matches. The CDR3 covers 14 residues. DNA of the CDR3: TGTGCCAGCAGTTTAAACAGGGGGAACACTGAAGCTTTCTTT. This sequence encodes CASSLNRGNTEAFF.

This chain connects TRBV29-1 to TRBJ2-3; D might be TRBD2 (6 bases). The germline V gene encodes CDR1 SQVTM and CDR2 ANQGSEA. V was shortened by 1 base and J by 6 bases, with 11 bases between the two germline ends. The CDR3 has 13 amino acids. The CDR3 sequence: CSVEGGATDTQYF. CDR3 coding DNA: TGCAGCGTTGAAGGCGGGGCAACGGATACGCAGTATTTT.

The chain couples TRBV7-9 to TRBJ2-7; 10 nucleotides align to TRBD2. This CDR3 has 16 residues. V lost 3 bases, J lost 1 base, and 6 bases stayed unmatched. Per germline, CDR1 SEHNR and CDR2 FQNEAQ (reference sequence). CDR3 in amino acids: CASSFSGRFGSYEQYF. CDR3 DNA: TGTGCCAGCAGCTTTAGCGGGAGGTTTGGGTCCTACGAGCAGTACTTC.